This TCR beta chain was sequenced during a study of cytomegalovirus exposure and HLA in healthy donors (dated by TCRdb to about 2017). Study-level background: According to a later analysis, the 100 to 150 validation repertoires were produced on the same platform as the 700 or so repertoires of the first cohort. In addition to the first cohort of 666 subjects, a separate validation cohort of 120 different subjects was used. To predict cytomegalovirus infection status, the study combined high-throughput TCR immunosequencing, statistical association of individual TCRs with disease status, and machine learning. The aim of the study was to test whether cataloging public T cell receptors could identify signatures of past pathogen exposure. Points the paper makes about the study in general: Across donors, most TCR sequences were observed very rarely, whereas some public TCRs were present in many individuals. The validation cohort had no HLA typing available for a later analysis, so co-occurrence within that cohort was assessed over all 120 or so repertoires. It was suggested by the authors that the approach could potentially be generalized to other disease states and immunological phenotypes. Cytomegalovirus status was reported to be diagnosed by the classifier with high specificity and sensitivity in both the original and validation cohorts. A few of the identified cytomegalovirus-associated TCR beta chains were confirmed in vitro to be specific for cytomegalovirus antigens. The study gave a list of 150 to 200 TCR beta chains associated with cytomegalovirus. In a later analysis, TCRs clustered in the first cohort were found to also tend to co-occur in the approximately 120 validation repertoires, with approximately 94% of cluster scores above 0.

On this clone itself: This receptor's antigen is unknown. No much larger clone exists at a distance of one base, and base qualities are not known.

Libraries were prepared through the immunoSEQ multiplex PCR assay. The paper's processing steps were these. To diagnose cytomegalovirus status from the catalog of TCR beta chain sequences, a statistical classification framework was built. Held by TCRdb, this immuneACCESS table contains in-frame sequences only and omits some clones. Under half of the omission traces to an unresolved V gene where checked; the cause of the rest is unknown. D and trimming come from the DNA, and the V and J calls and clone size come from that table. In all, the sample holds about 50,000 clones, and 93% of those were seen once. The ten largest clones take up 1.7% of the sample. Separate from the approximately 700-subject first cohort, the validation cohort of about 120 subjects was the group to which the donors belonged. The sample comprised PBMCs. This sequence originates from a woman aged 18-29 years in good health and CMV-seropositive.

The CDR3 sequence is CSVGKGTGYGYTF. The DNA sequence is TGCAGCGTTGGAAAGGGGACAGGGTATGGCTACACCTTC. The sequence joins TRBV29-1 to TRBJ1-2, and TRBD1 aligns with 9 junction nucleotides. The CDR3 holds 13 amino acids from the cysteine to the phenylalanine. Kept here is only the CDR3 DNA, which spans 39 bases and is read in frame from base 1. The germline V gene specifies SQVTM as CDR1 and ANQGSEA as CDR2. V and J are trimmed by 4 bases and 5 bases, and the gene matches miss 5 bases of the junction.